The 26 T cell receptor beta chains presented below share a single source sample, sequenced in a study of T cells expressing NK-cell markers (dated by TCRdb to the early 2020s). Receptor amplification or capture employed 5' RACE. Reads for this sample came from an Illumina HiSeq 2000. Through TCRdb reprocessing, the reads give one entry per CDR3 protein sequence; DNA is omitted. The table held for this sample gives about 260,000 distinct CDR3 sequences. The ten biggest clones cover about 0.4% of the sample. Material: blood T cells: a sorted CD56 or NKG2C T cell subset, CD4+ or CD8+ T cells, or bulk PBMC T cells (not recorded which). The receptors were sampled from a man between 18 and 29 years old in good health. Donor details come from another sample of the same person, matched by shared clones.

The chain uses TRBV6-1 and TRBJ2-7; as DNA is missing, the TRBD2 call by TCRdb cannot be tested. The CDR3 sequence is 15 residues long. The germline V gene has CDR1 MNHNS and CDR2 SASEGT. The CDR3 sequence is CASSISGRAGYEQYF.

The V and J genes are TRBV11-2 and TRBJ2-5; absent DNA, TCRdb's TRBD2 call cannot be checked. The CDR3 contains 16 residues. The germline CDR1 and CDR2 sequences are SGHAT and FQNNGV. CDR3 amino acids: CASSLGEASYSETQYF.

This rearrangement joins TRBV27 to TRBJ2-3. In germline, CDR1 is MNHEY, CDR2 SMNVEV (reference sequence). This CDR3 comprises 15 residues. CDR3 region: CASSFLRTATDTQYF.

The J gene is TRBJ1-3, the V gene TRBV12-3 or TRBV12-4; TCRdb names TRBD1, which stays unverified in the absence of DNA. The CDR3 length is 14 residues. CDR3 protein: CASTPDRARNTIYF.

This chain joins TRBV12-3 or TRBV12-4 and TRBJ2-2; without DNA, the TCRdb call of TRBD1 cannot be checked. CDR3 length: 14 residues. The chain's CDR3 is CASSLSREGGELFF.

CDR3 in amino acids: CASSYSSPSGIYNEQFF. The rearrangement joins TRBV6-2 or TRBV6-3 to TRBJ2-1; TCRdb returns TRBD2, unconfirmable since there is no DNA. The CDR3 totals 17 residues. CDR1 MNHEY and CDR2 SVGEGT come from the germline V gene.

This chain joins TRBV7-2 and TRBJ2-3; no DNA is available, so the TRBD1 call from TCRdb remains unchecked. Germline lookup yields CDR1 SGHTA and CDR2 FQGNSA. The CDR3 consists of 16 residues. CDR3 loop: CASSFAGGGLSDTQYF.

The chain uses TRBV7-6 and TRBJ2-2; TCRdb names TRBD2, which stays unverified in the absence of DNA. Germline V gene sequence: CDR1 SGHVS, CDR2 FNYEAQ. The CDR3 is 15 amino acids. CDR3 in amino acids: CASSPRLAGAGELFF.

This chain connects TRBV2 to TRBJ2-1; TCRdb lists TRBD2, though no DNA is available to test this call. This CDR3 is 15 amino acids long. CDR1 is SNHLY and CDR2 is FYNNEI in the germline V gene. CDR3 sequence reads: CASSFLAGSYNEQFF.

The rearrangement uses TRBV20-1 and TRBJ2-1; TCRdb selects TRBD1, and the lack of DNA leaves this call unchecked. CDR3 length: 14 residues. Looked up from germline, CDR1 is DFQATT and CDR2 is SNEGSKA (reference sequence). The CDR3 spells CSARAGGSYNEQFF.

The CDR3 is CATQYRGPHNEQFF. The chain combines TRBV12-3 or TRBV12-4 with TRBJ2-1; the D gene TCRdb calls, TRBD1, cannot be checked with no DNA. The CDR3 loop spans 14 amino acids.

This chain uses TRBV7-2 with TRBJ1-5. Per the germline V gene, CDR1 is SGHTA and CDR2 is FQGNSA. The CDR3 loop spans 15 amino acids. CDR3 loop: CASSLDWVGNQPQHF.

The chain employs TRBV5-5 and TRBJ2-3; TCRdb's D call of TRBD1 is untestable without DNA. This CDR3 region has 15 residues. Germline V gives CDR1 SGHKS, CDR2 YYEKEE (reference sequence). The CDR3 loop is CASSPLGAFTDTQYF. The variable domain in full, completed from reference TRBV5-5 and TRBJ2-3, reads DAGVTQSPTHLIKTRGQQVTLRCSPISGHKSVSWYQQVLGQGPQFIFQYYEKEERGRGNFPDRFSARQFPNYSSELNVNALLLGDSALYLCASSPLGAFTDTQYFGPGTRLTVL.

The CDR3 loop is CASSGETSGSYQETQYF. The rearrangement joins TRBV12-3 or TRBV12-4 to TRBJ2-5; absent DNA, TCRdb's TRBD2 call cannot be checked. The CDR3 runs to 17 residues.

The V call is TRBV20-1, the J call TRBJ1-2. The CDR3 spans 12 residues. Germline CDR1 is DFQATT and CDR2 is SNEGSKA (reference sequence). The CDR3 sequence is CSARDRHFDYTF.

The CDR3 here is CASSKPGTANTGELFF. The chain links TRBV28 to TRBJ2-2; the TCRdb call, TRBD1, lacks DNA for checking. CDR1 is MDHEN, CDR2 SYDVKM, per germline. The CDR3 runs 16 residues.

The J gene is TRBJ2-1, the V gene TRBV18; lacking DNA, the TRBD2 call made by TCRdb goes unchecked. There are 15 residues in the CDR3. The germline V gene has CDR1 KGHSH and CDR2 LQKENI. The CDR3 spells CASSPAREGYNEQFF.

The chain joins TRBV4-1 to TRBJ2-5; TCRdb names TRBD1, which stays unverified in the absence of DNA. The CDR3 loop spans 15 amino acids. Germline loops: CDR1 MGHRA, CDR2 YSYEKL. CDR3 sequence reads: CASRGTGGIQETQYF.

This chain links TRBV5-1 with TRBJ2-3; TCRdb lists TRBD1, though no DNA is available to test this call. From germline, CDR1 is SGHRS and CDR2 YFSETQ. The CDR3 is made up of 16 amino acids. CDR3 loop: CASSFMDKTGTDTQYF.

The chain employs TRBV25-1 and TRBJ1-5; TCRdb's assignment of TRBD1 cannot be checked, as there is no DNA. Germline assignment: CDR1 MGHDK and CDR2 SYGVNS. The CDR3 consists of 15 residues. The CDR3 spells CASSEWANPNQPQHF. The whole variable domain, filled in from reference TRBV25-1 and TRBJ1-5, reads EADIYQTPRYLVIGTGKKITLECSQTMGHDKMYWYQQDPGMELHLIHYSYGVNSTEKGDLSSESTVSRIRTEHFPLTLESARPSHTSQYLCASSEWANPNQPQHFGDGTRLSIL.

The chain combines TRBV7-8 with TRBJ1-4; checking the TCRdb D call of TRBD1 is not possible without DNA. CDR1 and CDR2 from the germline V gene are SGHVS and FQNEAQ. CDR3 length equals 20 residues. CDR3 sequence reads: CASSLWLRDRGLGTNEKLFF. Variable domain in full (rest from reference TRBV7-8 and TRBJ1-4): GAGVSQSPRYKVAKRGQDVALRCDPISGHVSLFWYQQALGQGPEFLTYFQNEAQLDKSGLPSDRFFAERPEGSVSTLKIQRTQQEDSAVYLCASSLWLRDRGLGTNEKLFFGSGTQLSVL.

The genes are TRBV12-3 or TRBV12-4 and TRBJ2-1; no DNA is available, so the TRBD2 call from TCRdb remains unchecked. The length of the CDR3 is 15 residues. CDR3: CASSFRATSPNEQFF.

The chain carries TRBV20-1 and TRBJ2-5; as DNA is missing, the TRBD1 call by TCRdb cannot be tested. Germline CDR1 is DFQATT and CDR2 is SNEGSKA (reference sequence). This CDR3 is 14 amino acids long. CDR3 region: CSARGQGSWETQYF.

The chain couples TRBV20-1 to TRBJ1-1; TCRdb selects TRBD1, and the lack of DNA leaves this call unchecked. This CDR3 comprises 15 residues. Germline assignment: CDR1 DFQATT and CDR2 SNEGSKA (reference sequence). The CDR3: CSARDRAVGEAEAFF.

The rearrangement joins TRBV5-1 to TRBJ2-1. Per the germline V gene, CDR1 is SGHRS and CDR2 is YFSETQ. The length of the CDR3 is 11 residues. The CDR3 is CASSLAGEQFF. Full variable domain (rest looked up from reference TRBV5-1 and TRBJ2-1): KAGVTQTPRYLIKTRGQQVTLSCSPISGHRSVSWYQQTPGQGLQFLFEYFSETQRNKGNFPGRFSGRQFSNSRSEMNVSTLELGDSALYLCASSLAGEQFFGPGTRLTVL.

The CDR3 sequence: CASSARDREGPEQFF. V and J are TRBV11-2 and TRBJ2-1; TCRdb's D call, TRBD1, is unchecked because there is no DNA. This CDR3 region has 15 residues. Germline loops: CDR1 SGHAT, CDR2 FQNNGV. Complete variable domain (other parts from reference TRBV11-2 and TRBJ2-1): EAGVAQSPRYKIIEKRQSVAFWCNPISGHATLYWYQQILGQGPKLLIQFQNNGVVDDSQLPKDRFSAERLKGVDSTLKIQPAKLEDSAVYLCASSARDREGPEQFFGPGTRLTVL.